This T cell receptor beta chain was profiled in a study of early T cells in non-severe SARS-CoV-2 infection. Study-level background: Chains stayed unpaired after sequencing of bulk RNA from unsorted whole blood.

V dropped 3 bases and J dropped 7 bases, with 12 bases sitting between them. The CDR3 totals 14 residues. Regarding the study as a whole: VDJdb matching, biased toward anti-spike CD8 responses, missed private and CD4 specificities.

Unique molecular identifiers tagged individual cDNA molecules. TCRdb processed the 5' RACE reads anew with MiXCR; each CDR3 protein has one entry. The sample holds 79,000 or so distinct CDR3 sequences, roughly 12% seen once. Comments on this clonotype: Its specificity is not known.

Sequencing was carried out using whole blood. V gene TRBV12-3 or TRBV12-4 combines with J gene TRBJ2-2, with no clear D. The TCR originated in an adult who was a healthcare worker with PCR-confirmed SARS-CoV-2 infection or an uninfected control (not recorded which). The CDR3 spells CASSLWGFGGELFF. The CDR3 DNA sequence: TGTGCCAGCAGTTTGTGGGGATTCGGCGGGGAGCTGTTTTTT.